The clone carrying this T cell receptor (beta chain) has just one count. This entry comes from a study of blood T cell repertoires in COVID-19. Across the whole study: Acute and convalescent COVID-19 samples came from the United States, Italy and Spain. PBMCs, B-cell-depleted T cells, or T cells provided the cDNA or gDNA that made up the material.

In the study's own analysis: Amplification from reference gene primers served as the basis for estimated nucleated cell counts. TCRdb's copy holds only in-frame clones and misses some; the assay was immunoSEQ multiplex PCR. V and J calls and clone size are those listed in that table; D and trimming were worked out from the DNA. The top ten clones hold roughly 2.9% of a sample with roughly 140,000 clones, around four fifths of them seen once. V trimming: 6 bases; J trimming: 5 bases; junction bases outside the gene matches: 6. This CDR3 region has 16 residues. Germline V gene sequence: CDR1 MDHEN, CDR2 SYDVKM.

V usage is TRBV28 and J usage is TRBJ2-5; TRBD2 matches at 16 bases. The origin of this receptor is a woman between 35 and 50 years old with active or convalescent COVID-19. What was sequenced was peripheral blood. CDR3 amino acids: CASSPGLAGGRETQYF. In nucleotides, the CDR3 is TGTGCCAGCAGCCCGGGACTAGCGGGAGGGCGGGAGACCCAGTACTTC.